Listed below are T cell receptor beta chains from one sample, sequenced in a study of follicular helper T cells after annual influenza vaccination. The assay was immunoSEQ multiplex PCR, and TCRdb's table has in-frame clones only and misses some. The data show under 9,500 clones, with about 90% seen just once and about 0.5% held by the top ten. Sequencing was performed on CXCR5+ CD38- circulating T follicular helper cells from blood, taken on the day of influenza vaccination. The receptor set was obtained from an adult who received the influenza vaccine. The CDR3 runs from the conserved cysteine through the conserved F or W. Clone size is shown for a subset of rows, as once, few, many or a class of expanded clone.

j_gene: TRBJ1-4; abundance: .; v_gene: TRBV5-4; CDR3aa: CASSLKGSNEKLFF
j_gene: TRBJ2-7; abundance: .; v_gene: TRBV2; CDR3aa: CASTSERAGQGDDEQYF
j_gene: TRBJ1-1; abundance: .; v_gene: TRBV5-1; CDR3aa: CASSPYEGAGTEAFF
j_gene: TRBJ1-1; abundance: once; v_gene: TRBV30; CDR3aa: CAWSRHLDRGQNTEAFF
j_gene: TRBJ2-3; abundance: .; v_gene: TRBV18; CDR3aa: CASSPAGESDTQYF
j_gene: TRBJ1-1; abundance: .; v_gene: TRBV25-1; CDR3aa: CASRYYFEAFF
j_gene: TRBJ1-5; abundance: .; v_gene: TRBV28; CDR3aa: CASSLVQTYQPQHF
j_gene: TRBJ2-3; abundance: .; v_gene: TRBV4-2; CDR3aa: CASSQPGAFGRRADTQYF
j_gene: TRBJ2-1; abundance: .; v_gene: TRBV5-6; CDR3aa: CASSLGLAGDSYNEQFF
j_gene: TRBJ1-3; abundance: .; v_gene: TRBV5-1; CDR3aa: CASARGYSGNTIYF
j_gene: TRBJ1-1; abundance: .; v_gene: TRBV5-1; CDR3aa: CASRPPYRASTEAFF
j_gene: TRBJ1-2; abundance: .; v_gene: TRBV20-1; CDR3aa: CSATGRGYTF
j_gene: TRBJ2-5; abundance: .; v_gene: TRBV2; CDR3aa: CASSRNRGGRETQYF
j_gene: TRBJ1-2; abundance: .; v_gene: TRBV4-2; CDR3aa: CASSDEEGGNYGYTF
j_gene: TRBJ2-1; abundance: .; v_gene: TRBV5-1; CDR3aa: CASSLHSSGGLIEQFF
j_gene: TRBJ2-7; abundance: once; v_gene: TRBV12-5; CDR3aa: CARDEGRYEQYF
j_gene: TRBJ2-1; abundance: .; v_gene: TRBV6-1; CDR3aa: CASSPHGTSYYEQFF
j_gene: TRBJ2-1; abundance: .; v_gene: TRBV5-1; CDR3aa: CASSIAGTGMNEQFF
j_gene: TRBJ2-2; abundance: .; v_gene: TRBV5-4; CDR3aa: CASSLGGGALRTGELFF
j_gene: TRBJ1-3; abundance: .; v_gene: TRBV4-1; CDR3aa: CASSQVAETGDSGNTIYF
j_gene: TRBJ2-7; abundance: .; v_gene: TRBV14; CDR3aa: CASSQDYGTLTYEQYF
j_gene: TRBJ1-5; abundance: .; v_gene: TRBV10-2; CDR3aa: CASLQALNQPQHF
j_gene: TRBJ1-2; abundance: .; v_gene: TRBV5-1; CDR3aa: CATRGDSTSYGYTF
j_gene: TRBJ2-6; abundance: .; v_gene: TRBV9; CDR3aa: CASSVASGGSGANVLTF
j_gene: TRBJ1-5; abundance: .; v_gene: TRBV6-5; CDR3aa: CASSLGTGNNQPQHF
j_gene: TRBJ1-1; abundance: .; v_gene: TRBV27; CDR3aa: CASSSLQETTEAFF
j_gene: TRBJ2-1; abundance: .; v_gene: TRBV5-1; CDR3aa: CASSGTSGDEQFF